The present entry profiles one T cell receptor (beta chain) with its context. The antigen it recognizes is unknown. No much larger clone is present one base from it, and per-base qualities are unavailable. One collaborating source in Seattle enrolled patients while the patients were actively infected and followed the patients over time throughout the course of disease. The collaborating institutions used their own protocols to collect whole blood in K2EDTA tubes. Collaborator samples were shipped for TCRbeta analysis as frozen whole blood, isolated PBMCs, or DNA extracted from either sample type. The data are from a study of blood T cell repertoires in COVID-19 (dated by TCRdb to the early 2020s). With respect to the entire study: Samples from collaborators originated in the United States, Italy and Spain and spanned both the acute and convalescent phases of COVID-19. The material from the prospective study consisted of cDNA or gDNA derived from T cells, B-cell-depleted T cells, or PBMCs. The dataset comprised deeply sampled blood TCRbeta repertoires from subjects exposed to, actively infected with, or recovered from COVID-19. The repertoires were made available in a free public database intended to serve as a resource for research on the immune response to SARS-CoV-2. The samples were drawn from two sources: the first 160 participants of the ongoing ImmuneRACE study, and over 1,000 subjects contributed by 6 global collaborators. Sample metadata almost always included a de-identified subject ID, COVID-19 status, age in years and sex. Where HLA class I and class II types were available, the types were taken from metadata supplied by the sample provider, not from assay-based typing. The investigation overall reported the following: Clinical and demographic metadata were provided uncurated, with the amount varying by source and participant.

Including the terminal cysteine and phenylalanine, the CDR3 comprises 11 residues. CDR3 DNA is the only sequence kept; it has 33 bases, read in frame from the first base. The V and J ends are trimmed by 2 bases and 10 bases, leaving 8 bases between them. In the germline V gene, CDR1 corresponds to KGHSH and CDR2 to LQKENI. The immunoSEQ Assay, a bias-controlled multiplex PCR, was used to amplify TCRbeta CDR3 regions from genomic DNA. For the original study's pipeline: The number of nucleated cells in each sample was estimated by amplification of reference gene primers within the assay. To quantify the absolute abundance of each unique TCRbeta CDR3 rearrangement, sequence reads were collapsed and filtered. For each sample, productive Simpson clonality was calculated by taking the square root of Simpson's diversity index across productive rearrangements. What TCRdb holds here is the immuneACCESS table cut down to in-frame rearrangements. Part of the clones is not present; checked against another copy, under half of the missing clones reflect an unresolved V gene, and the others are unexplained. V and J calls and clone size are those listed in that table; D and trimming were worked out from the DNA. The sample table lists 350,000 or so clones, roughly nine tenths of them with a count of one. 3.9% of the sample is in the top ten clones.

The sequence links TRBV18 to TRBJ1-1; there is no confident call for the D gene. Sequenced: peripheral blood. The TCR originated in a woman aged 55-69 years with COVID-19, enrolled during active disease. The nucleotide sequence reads TGTGCCAGCTCACCAAGTGATAGAGCTTTCTTT. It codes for CASSPSDRAFF.